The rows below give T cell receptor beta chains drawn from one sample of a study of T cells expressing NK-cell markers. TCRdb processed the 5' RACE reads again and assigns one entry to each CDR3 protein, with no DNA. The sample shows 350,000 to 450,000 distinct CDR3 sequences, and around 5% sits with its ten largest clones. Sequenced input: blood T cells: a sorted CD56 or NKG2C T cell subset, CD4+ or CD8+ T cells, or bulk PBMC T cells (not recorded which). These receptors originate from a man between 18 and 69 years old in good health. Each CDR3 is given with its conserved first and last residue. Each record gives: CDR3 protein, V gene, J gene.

CASSQDLSSNRAHYSYTYEQYF	TRBV14	TRBJ2-7
CASTYRGLSYEQYF	TRBV2	TRBJ2-7
CASRPIREGTDTQYF	TRBV28	TRBJ2-3
CASSLDRATNEKLFF	TRBV5-1	TRBJ1-4
CASSQGDRGSYNEQFF	TRBV4-1	TRBJ2-1
CSTRRTFSTDTQYF	TRBV29-1	TRBJ2-3
CASSFTRGLAGSSSYEQYF	TRBV11-2	TRBJ2-7
CASSRSSASTDTQYF	TRBV6-1	TRBJ2-3
CAISELAGYNEQFF	TRBV10-3	TRBJ2-1
CASSFRGGSRELFF	TRBV5-1	TRBJ2-2
CASSETGAFTDTQYF	TRBV25-1	TRBJ2-3
CASSLARTSGGSVEQFF	TRBV7-9	TRBJ2-1
CASSSGQVPHEQYF	TRBV7-8	TRBJ2-7
CASSLEGTGYPNEQFF	TRBV5-4	TRBJ2-1
CASSEVVGPYNQPQHF	TRBV2	TRBJ1-5
CASSPAGVGYGYTF	TRBV27	TRBJ1-2
CASSVFWGETQYF	TRBV9	TRBJ2-5
CASSLRGQGSPLHF	TRBV5-1	TRBJ1-6
CASRRTKETQYF	TRBV12-3/TRBV12-4	TRBJ2-5
CATSRDYRGDEQYF	TRBV15	TRBJ2-7
CASSSDKQTGRRTEAFF	TRBV5-1	TRBJ1-1
CASSLAVGTSLETQYF	TRBV5-1	TRBJ2-5
CASSLPLGQGHEQYF	TRBV7-2	TRBJ2-7
CASSPYYNEQFF	TRBV14	TRBJ2-1
CASTRTSGSYEQYF	TRBV2	TRBJ2-7
CASSYGTGAGGYTF	TRBV6-5	TRBJ1-2
CASSYGGEQYF	TRBV6-5	TRBJ2-7
CSARDTSVIMNTEAFF	TRBV20-1	TRBJ1-1
CASSTTAHNEQFF	TRBV19	TRBJ2-1
CASSYSPFPAGVDTQYF	TRBV6-5	TRBJ2-3
CSVGSGGEPQHF	TRBV29-1	TRBJ1-5
CASSPGQGATNEKLFF	TRBV3-1	TRBJ1-4
CASSAAGDSYEQYF	TRBV5-1	TRBJ2-7
CASSLEVAVGTDTQYF	TRBV7-9	TRBJ2-3
CASSLLGAVYNEQFF	TRBV12-3/TRBV12-4	TRBJ2-1
CASSASTGGYNSPLHF	TRBV5-1	TRBJ1-6
CASSLKSEQGGNQPQHF	TRBV7-6	TRBJ1-5
CASSQADLSGAYEQYF	TRBV4-2	TRBJ2-7
CASSSGTAAGEKLFF	TRBV5-1	TRBJ1-4
CASSDRGNYNEQFF	TRBV15	TRBJ2-1